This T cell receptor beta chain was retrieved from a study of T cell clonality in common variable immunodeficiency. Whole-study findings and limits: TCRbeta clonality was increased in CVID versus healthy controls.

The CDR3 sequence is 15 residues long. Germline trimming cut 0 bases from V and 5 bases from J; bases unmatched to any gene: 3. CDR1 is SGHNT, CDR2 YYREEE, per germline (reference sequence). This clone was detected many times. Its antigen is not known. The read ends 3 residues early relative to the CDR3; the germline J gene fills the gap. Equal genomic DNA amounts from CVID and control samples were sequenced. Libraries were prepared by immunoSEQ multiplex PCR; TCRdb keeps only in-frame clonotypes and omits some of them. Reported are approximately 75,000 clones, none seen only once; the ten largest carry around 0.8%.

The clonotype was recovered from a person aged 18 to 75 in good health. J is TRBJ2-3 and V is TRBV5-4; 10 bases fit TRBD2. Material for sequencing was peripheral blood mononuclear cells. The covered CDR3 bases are TGTGCCAGCAGCTTGGGGCTAGCGGGAGAAGATACG. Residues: CASSLGLAGEDT. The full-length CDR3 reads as CASSLGLAGEDTQYF.